This T cell receptor (beta chain) was identified during a study of CD8 T cells in ankylosing spondylitis. Concerning this clonotype itself: The antigen is not known.

CDR1 is MNHEY, CDR2 SVGEGT, per germline. The CDR3 extends over 15 amino acids. V was cut by 5 bases and J by 3 bases, with 17 bases left in between. In making TCR beta libraries, quantitative 5'-RACE with molecular barcodes was used. One entry per CDR3 protein, called by TCRdb with MiXCR from the 5' RACE reads. The sample yields 700,000 to 1,000,000 distinct CDR3 sequences, around 11% seen once. Whole-study results and caveats: There was reportedly significant enrichment of clones that were disease-linked in matched ankylosing spondylitis synovial fluid. In ankylosing spondylitis blood, a motif of seven to nine highly homologous TCR beta variants appeared characteristic. Previous work reported some of these motif variants in the synovial fluid and blood of reactive arthritis. CD8+ by phenotype, disease-linked clones were relatively rare in peripheral blood.

This TCR was recovered from a male donor with ankylosing spondylitis. Sequences were obtained from blood, either unsorted or a sorted T cell fraction (not recorded which). The chain joins TRBV6-2 or TRBV6-3 to TRBJ2-7; D is possibly TRBD1 (5 bases). The CDR3 here is CASSGHRAVNYEQYF. Here the CDR3 DNA reads TGTGCCAGCAGTGGACACCGGGCCGTTAACTACGAGCAGTACTTC.